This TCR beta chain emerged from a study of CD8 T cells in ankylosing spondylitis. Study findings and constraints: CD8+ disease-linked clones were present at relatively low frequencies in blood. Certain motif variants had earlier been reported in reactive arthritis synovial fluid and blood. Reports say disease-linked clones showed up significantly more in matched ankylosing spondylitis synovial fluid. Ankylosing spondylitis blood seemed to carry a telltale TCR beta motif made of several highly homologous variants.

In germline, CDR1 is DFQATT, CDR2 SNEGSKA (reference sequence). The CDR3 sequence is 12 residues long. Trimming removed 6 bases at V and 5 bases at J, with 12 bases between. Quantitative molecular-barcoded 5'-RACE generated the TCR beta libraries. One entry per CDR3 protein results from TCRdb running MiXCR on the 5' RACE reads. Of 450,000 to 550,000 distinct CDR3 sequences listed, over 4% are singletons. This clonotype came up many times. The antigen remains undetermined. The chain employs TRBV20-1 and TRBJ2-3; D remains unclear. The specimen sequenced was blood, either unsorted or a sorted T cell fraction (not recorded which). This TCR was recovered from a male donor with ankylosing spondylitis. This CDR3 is CSAPPELDTQYF. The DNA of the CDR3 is TGCAGTGCCCCCCCGGAGCTAGATACGCAGTATTTT.